Described below is a single T cell receptor (beta chain) sequence and its context. This record comes from a study of T cell changes during pregnancy in multiple sclerosis. The CDR3 has 16 amino acids. V trimming: 4 bases; J trimming: 3 bases; junction bases outside the gene matches: 9. The germline CDR1 and CDR2 sequences are SGHRS and YFSETQ. Sequencing used immunoSEQ multiplex PCR; TCRdb keeps in-frame clones, though not all of them. The profile shows 45,000 to 65,000 clones, 85% to 95% of them singletons. V usage is TRBV5-1 and J usage is TRBJ2-3; 9 bases align to TRBD2. This sequence was found in a female donor with multiple sclerosis, enrolled in a pregnancy study. The sequenced sample was CD4+ T cells from peripheral blood mononuclear cells, obtained in the second trimester of pregnancy. The CDR3 protein is CASSPYSSGGTDTQYF. Written as DNA, the CDR3 is TGCGCCAGCAGCCCATATTCCAGCGGGGGGACAGATACGCAGTATTTT.